These 7 T cell receptor beta chains were sequenced from one sample in a study of shared clonotypes between healthy human individuals. Positively selected for CCR7, the CD45RO-negative cells used as naive CD8 cells excluded terminally differentiated effector memory CD45RA+ cells. The repertoire was sequenced with immunoSEQ multiplex PCR; TCRdb's copy has only in-frame clones and lacks some. This table holds around 1.9 million clones, around 93% found once. The sequenced material came from naive CD8+ T cells from PBMCs. These receptors came from a man younger than 30 in good health. Some clones in this sample may be carry-over from other donors' samples.

The V gene is TRBV27, the J gene TRBJ2-2; 14 nucleotides align to TRBD2. V dropped 4 bases and J dropped 5; count of bases not matched to a gene: 3. Germline-derived CDR1 and CDR2 are MNHEY and SMNVEV (reference sequence). This CDR3 region has 16 residues. For the CDR3, the DNA is TGTGCCAGCAGTTCTCGACTAGCGGGGGGGACCGGGGAGCTGTTTTTT. This sequence encodes CASSSRLAGGTGELFF.

The gene calls are TRBV6-1 and TRBJ2-7; D unclear. This CDR3 contains 15 residues. Germline CDR1 reads MNHNS; CDR2 reads SASEGT. V lost 1 base, J lost 3 bases, and 13 bases lay in between. CDR3 in amino acids: CASSEGTDTFYEQYF. CDR3 bases: TGTGCCAGCAGTGAAGGTACAGACACCTTCTACGAGCAGTACTTC.

The chain combines TRBV29-1 with TRBJ2-7; TRBD1 might be the D (7 bases). V dropped 6 bases and J dropped 2 bases, with 17 bases sitting between them. The CDR3 is 14 amino acids. CDR1 and CDR2 from the germline V gene are SQVTM and ANQGSEA. The CDR3 DNA reads as TGCAGCGTCGGACTCCAGGGGGAGGCCTACGAGCAGTACTTC. Encoded protein: CSVGLQGEAYEQYF.

The chain employs TRBV7-6 and TRBJ1-4; D gene ambiguous. This CDR3 contains 14 residues. With 2 bases removed from V and 4 bases from J, the gap between germline ends came to 8 bases. Germline values: CDR1 SGHVS, CDR2 FNYEAQ. The CDR3 loop is CASSLNWGNEKLFF. In DNA, the CDR3 is TGTGCCAGCAGCTTAAATTGGGGTAATGAAAAACTGTTTTTT.

This chain links TRBV9 with TRBJ1-2; 7 nucleotides agree with TRBD1. The CDR3 covers 16 residues. CDR1 and CDR2 from the germline V gene are SGDLS and YYNGEE. Trimming took 2 bases from V and 7 from J; bases not matched to a gene: 14. CDR3 bases: TGTGCCAGCAGCGTCGGCCTAATCGGCGAGGGGGCTGGCTACACCTTC. It yields the protein CASSVGLIGEGAGYTF.

The CDR3 loop reads CASSLSAPYEQYF. In nucleotides, the CDR3 is TGTGCCAGCAGCTTAAGTGCTCCCTACGAGCAGTACTTC. J is TRBJ2-7 and V is TRBV11-2; no clear D. The germline gives CDR1 SGHAT, CDR2 FQNNGV. The CDR3 runs 13 residues. V was clipped by 2 bases and J by 2 bases, with 7 bases between them. Full variable domain (remainder filled in from reference TRBV11-2 and TRBJ2-7): EAGVAQSPRYKIIEKRQSVAFWCNPISGHATLYWYQQILGQGPKLLIQFQNNGVVDDSQLPKDRFSAERLKGVDSTLKIQPAKLEDSAVYLCASSLSAPYEQYFGPGTRLTVT.

The gene calls are TRBV9 and TRBJ2-7; 14 bases are shared with TRBD2. This CDR3 has 18 residues. CDR1 SGDLS and CDR2 YYNGEE come from the germline V gene. Germline trimming cut 3 bases from V and 2 bases from J; bases unmatched to any gene: 10. The CDR3 sequence: CASSGEGTSGSATYEQYF. For the CDR3, the DNA is TGTGCCAGCAGCGGCGAGGGGACTAGCGGGAGTGCTACCTACGAGCAGTACTTC.